The 27 T cell receptor beta chains below all came from one sample that was sequenced in a study of CD8+ T cells in alopecia areata. Sample treatment: oral pan-JAK inhibitor, 5-10 mg twice daily. The authors extracted RNA and reverse transcribed it into cDNA as the sequencing template. Generated by immunoSEQ multiplex PCR, the TCRdb table keeps only in-frame clones and is missing some. The sample yields roughly 100,000 clones, about three fifths seen once. Here the sequenced sample was CD8+ T cells sorted from blood, taken at approximately week 60, from a patient treated with tofacitinib. These receptors came from a human donor with alopecia areata.

The V call is TRBV7-9, the J call TRBJ2-7; D not resolved. Germline lookup yields CDR1 SEHNR and CDR2 FQNEAQ (reference sequence). The V end was cut by 1 base, the J end by 6 bases, with 7 bases between. The CDR3 sequence is 12 residues long. The DNA for the CDR3 is TGTGCCAGCAGCTTAGGTTCATCCGAGCAGTACTTC. The encoded protein is CASSLGSSEQYF.

The CDR3 DNA follows: TGTGCCAGCAGCTCCCCGGACACGTGGCGGCCAGATACGCAGTATTTT. Its translation: CASSSPDTWRPDTQYF. This chain connects TRBV13 to TRBJ2-3; D is possibly TRBD1 (5 bases). Germline CDR1 and CDR2: PRHDT and FYEKMQ (reference sequence). The V end lost 4 bases, the J end lost 4 bases, and 18 bases lay between the germline ends. There are 16 residues in the CDR3. Full variable domain (outside the CDR3, taken from reference TRBV13 and TRBJ2-3): AAGVIQSPRHLIKEKRETATLKCYPIPRHDTVYWYQQGPGQDPQFLISFYEKMQSDKGSIPDRFSAQQFSDYHSELNMSSLELGDSALYFCASSSPDTWRPDTQYFGPGTRLTVL.

This sequence joins TRBV4-1 and TRBJ2-3; possible D gene TRBD1, 6 bases. The CDR3 totals 13 residues. The V gene lost 11 bases and the J gene lost 6 bases, with 18 bases spanning the gap. CDR1 and CDR2 (germline): MGHRA, YSYEKL. The CDR3 region is CAGQIPGEDTQYF. The CDR3 DNA follows: TGCGCCGGACAGATTCCCGGTGAGGATACGCAGTATTTT.

The CDR3: CASSLFGTSQKAYEQYF. The CDR3 DNA is TGTGCCAGCAGCTTATTTGGGACTAGCCAAAAGGCCTACGAGCAGTACTTC. This rearrangement joins TRBV11-3 to TRBJ2-7; 9 positions match TRBD2. Germline V gene data show CDR1 as SGHNT and CDR2 as YENEEA. The V gene end was trimmed by 2 bases and the J gene end by 2 bases; junction bases not matched to a gene: 10. This CDR3 spans 17 amino acids.

This clone was picked up a small number of times. The chain links TRBV5-1 to TRBJ2-1; 7 bases map to TRBD2. With V trimmed by 5 bases and J by 2 bases, 10 bases remained unmatched. CDR3 length: 16 residues. CDR1 and CDR2 (germline): SGHRS, YFSETQ. The CDR3 coding sequence is TGCGCCAGCAGTCCAAGTGGGGGGGTCGCCTACAATGAGCAGTTCTTC. As protein: CASSPSGGVAYNEQFF.

The gene calls are TRBV9 and TRBJ2-3; tentative D call: TRBD2 (6 bases). Trimming pared 6 bases from V and 9 bases from J, leaving 11 bases between. Germline CDR1 reads SGDLS; CDR2 reads YYNGEE. The length of the CDR3 is 11 residues. CDR3 sequence: CASTSRGTQYF. CDR3 coding DNA: TGTGCCAGCACCTCTCGGGGGACGCAGTATTTT.

The gene calls are TRBV7-3 and TRBJ1-4, with a weak D call TRBD1 (6 bases). This CDR3 has 15 amino acids. Germline CDR1 reads SGHTA; CDR2 reads FQGTGA. The ends were cut back, 5 bases at V and 0 bases at J, with 10 bases in the middle. This CDR3 reads CASSPGAATNEKLFF. Written as DNA, the CDR3 is TGTGCCAGCAGCCCGGGGGCGGCAACTAATGAAAAACTGTTTTTT.

This chain joins TRBV5-4 and TRBJ2-4; 7 nucleotides match TRBD2. The CDR3 consists of 15 residues. The V gene end was trimmed by 4 bases and the J gene end by 3 bases; junction bases not matched to a gene: 7. Germline-derived CDR1 and CDR2 are SGHNT and YYREEE (reference sequence). The CDR3: CASSQKGGGKNIQYF. The DNA of the CDR3 is TGTGCCAGCAGCCAGAAGGGCGGGGGCAAAAACATTCAGTACTTC.

This clone was counted only a few times. The V call is TRBV6-1, the J call TRBJ2-5, with D maybe TRBD2 (6 bases). There are 12 residues in the CDR3. V lost 4 bases, J lost 4 bases, and 7 bases lay in between. Per the germline V gene, CDR1 is MNHNS and CDR2 is SASEGT. CDR3 residues: CASSGGTETQYF. The CDR3 DNA is TGTGCCAGCAGTGGCGGGACAGAGACCCAGTACTTC.

This clone was detected only a few times. The chain is built from TRBV7-6 and TRBJ2-1; TRBD2 aligns across 9 bases. Trimming at V came to 3 bases and at J to 1 base, leaving 7 bases not matched to a gene. CDR3 length: 17 amino acids. Looked up from germline, CDR1 is SGHVS and CDR2 is FNYEAQ. As DNA, the CDR3 is TGTGCCAGCAGCTTGGTGCCTAGCGGGGATTCCTACAATGAGCAGTTCTTC. The encoded protein is CASSLVPSGDSYNEQFF.

This chain uses TRBV27 with TRBJ1-1; D may be TRBD1 (5 bases). This CDR3 region has 14 residues. Trimming shortened V by 8 bases and J by 0 bases, and 13 bases separated the two germline ends. In germline, CDR1 is MNHEY, CDR2 SMNVEV (reference sequence). The CDR3, as DNA: TGTGCCAGCCGAGTGGCAGGGATGAACACTGAAGCTTTCTTT. Translated, it gives CASRVAGMNTEAFF.

The count of this clone is one. V is TRBV25-1 and J is TRBJ2-7, with D possibly TRBD2 on 5 matching bases. Germline V gene sequence: CDR1 MGHDK, CDR2 SYGVNS. Trimming took 6 bases from V and 3 from J, leaving 12 bases between them. This CDR3 is built from 13 residues. For the CDR3, the DNA is TGTGCCAGCAGCTCCCGGGGTATCTACGAGCAGTACTTC. This codes for CASSSRGIYEQYF.

As concerns this clone: Other DNA sequences within the sample encode an identical CDR3. The chain employs TRBV7-2 and TRBJ2-7; D is ambiguous. The CDR3 totals 12 residues. Germline lookup yields CDR1 SGHTA and CDR2 FQGNSA. Trimming left V 5 bases short and J 0 bases short, with 5 bases between. CDR3 loop: CASSLSSYEQYF. The CDR3 DNA sequence: TGTGCCAGCAGCCTGAGCTCCTACGAGCAGTACTTC.

CDR3 coding DNA: TGTGCCAGCTCACCGACCGGGACTCCAACCTACAATGAGCAGTTCTTC. Encoded protein: CASSPTGTPTYNEQFF. The gene calls are TRBV18 and TRBJ2-1; D perhaps matches TRBD2 (6 bases). CDR3 length: 16 amino acids. V dropped 3 bases and J dropped 2 bases, with 14 bases sitting between them. Germline CDR1 is KGHSH and CDR2 is LQKENI.

This chain uses TRBV10-2 with TRBJ2-7; 9 nucleotides line up with TRBD2. The V segment lost 2 bases and the J segment 4 bases; nucleotides outside the gene matches: 12. The CDR3 is 17 amino acids. Germline CDR1 and CDR2: WSHSY and SAAADI. DNA for the CDR3: TGCGCCAGCAGTGAGGCCGTAGCGGGGGCGCACTCATACGAGCAGTACTTC. It is translated as CASSEAVAGAHSYEQYF.

V gene TRBV5-6 combines with J gene TRBJ1-2, with a tentative D call TRBD1 (5 bases). The CDR3 runs 13 residues. The germline V gene has CDR1 SGHDT and CDR2 YYEEEE. Trimming left V 3 bases short and J 3 bases short, with 9 bases between. The CDR3 sequence is CASSSDRYYGYTF. DNA for the CDR3: TGTGCCAGCAGCTCCGACAGATACTATGGCTACACCTTC. The whole variable domain, remainder taken from reference TRBV5-6 and TRBJ1-2, is DAGVTQSPTHLIKTRGQQVTLRCSPKSGHDTVSWYQQALGQGPQFIFQYYEEEERQRGNFPDRFSGHQFPNYSSELNVNALLLGDSALYLCASSSDRYYGYTFGSGTRLTVV.

J is TRBJ2-5 and V is TRBV30, with a tentative D call TRBD2 (5 bases). The CDR3 has 12 residues. Germline CDR1 reads GTSNPN; CDR2 reads SVGIG (reference sequence). Trimming shortened V by 2 bases and J by 6 bases, and 10 bases separated the two germline ends. The CDR3 region is CAWSPDYQTQYF. The CDR3 DNA is TGTGCCTGGAGTCCAGACTATCAGACCCAGTACTTC.

The rearrangement joins TRBV30 to TRBJ2-5, with 7 positions matching TRBD2. V lost 2 bases to trimming and J lost 5 bases; unmatched junction nucleotides: 2. The CDR3 contains 12 residues. Germline V gene sequence: CDR1 GTSNPN, CDR2 SVGIG (reference sequence). CDR3 in DNA: TGTGCCTGGAGTCGGGGGGACGAGACCCAGTACTTC. This encodes CAWSRGDETQYF.

This clone was recorded once. This rearrangement joins TRBV5-4 to TRBJ1-3; unclear D gene. V was clipped by 6 bases and J by 4 bases, with 11 bases between them. Germline CDR1 and CDR2: SGHNT and YYREEE (reference sequence). CDR3 length: 13 residues. The CDR3 sequence is CASKKTGGNTIYF. The CDR3 bases are TGTGCCAGCAAGAAAACTGGCGGAAACACCATATATTTT.

Here the CDR3 DNA reads TGTGCCAGCAGTGAGGTTTTCGGTCAGCCCCAGCATTTT. It encodes CASSEVFGQPQHF. This sequence joins TRBV2 and TRBJ1-5; no definite D call. Trimming left V 3 bases short and J 6 bases short, with 9 bases between. Germline V gene data show CDR1 as SNHLY and CDR2 as FYNNEI. CDR3 length: 13 residues.

This clone was observed a handful of times. This sequence joins TRBV27 and TRBJ2-3; 12 bases agree with TRBD2. Germline CDR1 and CDR2: MNHEY and SMNVEV (reference sequence). J lost 2 bases, V lost 7 bases, and 7 bases had no gene match. The CDR3 contains 16 residues. Here the CDR3 reads CASTSLAGGYTDTQYF. DNA for the CDR3: TGTGCCAGCACCTCACTAGCGGGGGGCTACACAGATACGCAGTATTTT.

This clone was observed a handful of times. The J gene is TRBJ2-7, the V gene TRBV5-5; unclear D gene. CDR1 is SGHKS, CDR2 YYEKEE, per germline (reference sequence). The CDR3 is 14 amino acids. The ends were cut back, 4 bases at V and 4 bases at J, with 15 bases in the middle. The DNA for the CDR3 is TGTGCCAGCAGCCACGAAGGATCTGAGTACGAGCAGTACTTC. The encoded protein is CASSHEGSEYEQYF.

The chain links TRBV7-9 to TRBJ2-1; 7 bases match TRBD2. Germline loops: CDR1 SEHNR, CDR2 FQNEAQ (reference sequence). The CDR3 totals 15 residues. J gave up 6 bases and V 4 bases, and 9 bases lay outside the gene matches. This CDR3 is CASSSSRGGGNEQFF. The CDR3, as DNA: TGTGCCAGCAGCTCATCACGCGGGGGAGGCAATGAGCAGTTCTTC.

The CDR3 coding sequence is TGTGCCACCAGGGGGGACATCTACAATGAGCAGTTCTTC. This encodes CATRGDIYNEQFF. The V and J genes are TRBV15 and TRBJ2-1; D perhaps matches TRBD1 (6 bases). The CDR3 is 13 amino acids. CDR1 is LNHNV, CDR2 YYDKDF, per germline (reference sequence). V was clipped by 6 bases and J by 3 bases, with 9 bases between them.

The chain employs TRBV7-6 and TRBJ1-2; D unclear. The CDR3 runs 12 residues. CDR1 and CDR2 (germline): SGHVS, FNYEAQ. V was trimmed by 4 bases and J by 8 bases, leaving 11 bases between them. CDR3 DNA: TGTGCCAGCAGCTCCTACTCTCCCGGCTACACCTTC. This translates into CASSSYSPGYTF.

This clone showed up just a few times. Other nucleotide sequences in the sample specify the same CDR3. The genes are TRBV7-8 and TRBJ1-5; unclear D gene. This CDR3 has 15 amino acids. The germline V and J ends were trimmed by 0 bases and 1 base, with 7 bases remaining between them. Germline V gives CDR1 SGHVS, CDR2 FQNEAQ. This chain's CDR3 is CASSLAGRSNQPQHF. Here the CDR3 DNA reads TGTGCCAGCAGCTTAGCTGGGAGAAGCAATCAGCCCCAGCATTTT.

V usage is TRBV29-1 and J usage is TRBJ1-4; 7 bases line up with TRBD1. V shed 6 bases, J shed 8 bases, and the junction held 9 bases outside the gene matches. This CDR3 spans 13 amino acids. Germline CDR1 SQVTM, CDR2 ANQGSEA. This CDR3 reads CSVKTGWREKLFF. In DNA form, the CDR3 reads TGCAGCGTAAAGACAGGGTGGAGGGAAAAACTGTTTTTT.